One sample yielded the 25 T cell receptor beta chains listed below, sequenced in a study of T cells after yellow fever vaccination (dated by TCRdb to the late 2010s). What the treatment or condition label conveys for this sample: live attenuated yellow fever vaccine strain. The method was 5' RACE. Sequencing used an Illumina HiSeq 2500. The public reads were reprocessed in TCRdb via fastp at Q25 and MiXCR, keeping in-frame beta chains. Under each unique CDR3 protein, matching rows form one entry showing the most common genes and DNA. The table for this sample lists about 210,000 distinct CDR3 sequences; roughly 6.8% of them were counted only once. Approximately 1.1% of the sample lies in the top ten. Sequenced here: CD4+ T cells sorted from PBMCs, sampled on the day of the yellow fever booster vaccination. All receptors derive from a man aged 30 to 45 who received the YFV17D yellow fever vaccine.

Notes on this clonotype: The conserved final phenylalanine or tryptophan is absent from the CDR3, which likely points to a read error. The chain carries TRBV27 and TRBJ2-1; perhaps TRBD2 as D (5 bases). Germline V CDR1 and CDR2: MNHEY, SMNVEV (reference sequence). V lost 2 bases and J lost 6, with 14 bases in between. This CDR3 is built from 15 residues. The CDR3 nucleotides are TGTGCCAGCAGTTTAGGCGGGTCACCGCCCAATGAGCAGTTCATC. It yields the protein CASSLGGSPPNEQFI.

This clonotype appeared a few times. The CDR3 nucleotides are TGTGCCAGCAGCTGGGACCGCGGTACGCAGTATTTT. Protein: CASSWDRGTQYF. The J gene is TRBJ2-3, the V gene TRBV7-9; the D gene could be TRBD1 or TRBD2 (5 bases each). Germline loops: CDR1 SEHNR, CDR2 FQNEAQ (reference sequence). Trimming left V 4 bases short and J 8 bases short, with 10 bases between. The CDR3 runs 12 residues.

Only a few counts were recorded for this clonotype. CDR3 DNA sequence: TGTGCCAGTAGTACCCTAAGCCAAAGTATAGCCAAAAACATTCAGTACTTC. Translated, it gives CASSTLSQSIAKNIQYF. The V gene is TRBV19, the J gene TRBJ2-4, with D hard to call. Germline V CDR1 and CDR2: LNHDA, SQIVND (reference sequence). The V and J ends lost 4 bases and 0 bases respectively, with 16 bases between them. This CDR3 region has 17 residues.

The chain is built from TRBV30 and TRBJ1-6; D is unresolved. The V gene's germline CDR1 is GTSNPN and CDR2 SVGIG (reference sequence). The CDR3 runs 13 residues. The V and J ends lost 4 bases and 9 bases respectively, with 13 bases between them. CDR3 loop: CAWNLGHTSPLHF. DNA of the CDR3: TGTGCCTGGAATCTAGGGCATACTTCACCCCTCCACTTT.

The chain employs TRBV12-3 or TRBV12-4 and TRBJ2-7; D may be TRBD1 (5 bases). This CDR3 has 13 residues. V lost 6 bases to trimming and J lost 2 bases, with 11 bases between them. CDR3 DNA sequence: TGTGCCAGCAGGCAGGGCGTCACCTACGAGCAGTACTTC. The encoded protein is CASRQGVTYEQYF.

This chain uses TRBV5-4 with TRBJ1-2; D gene unclear. Germline lookup yields CDR1 SGHNT and CDR2 YYREEE (reference sequence). Trimming shortened V by 1 base and J by 4 bases, and 11 bases separated the two germline ends. The CDR3 consists of 14 residues. The CDR3 is CASSLMVDAYGYTF. The CDR3 DNA reads TGTGCCAGCAGCTTGATGGTCGATGCCTATGGCTACACCTTC.

This clonotype appeared a few times. This chain joins TRBV5-1 and TRBJ2-1, with 11 bases lining up with TRBD1. Germline loops: CDR1 SGHRS, CDR2 YFSETQ. V gave up 4 bases and J gave up 4 bases; unmatched junction bases: 10. The CDR3 totals 17 residues. The CDR3 bases are TGCGCCAGCAGCCCGCAAACTGGACAGGGGGCGTACAATGAGCAGTTCTTC. It is translated as CASSPQTGQGAYNEQFF.

J is TRBJ2-7 and V is TRBV7-2; no clear D gene. Germline V gene data show CDR1 as SGHTA and CDR2 as FQGNSA. This CDR3 comprises 12 residues. The ends were cut back, 6 bases at V and 4 bases at J, with 10 bases in the middle. Here the CDR3 reads CASRPDGYEQYF. As DNA, the CDR3 is TGTGCCAGCAGACCTGACGGGTACGAGCAGTACTTC. Looking up the rest from reference TRBV7-2 and TRBJ2-7 gives the full variable domain: GAGVSQSPSNKVTEKGKDVELRCDPISGHTALYWYRQSLGQGLEFLIYFQGNSAPDKSGLPSDRFSAERTGGSVSTLTIQRTQQEDSAVYLCASRPDGYEQYFGPGTRLTVT.

This clonotype was counted at least ten times. CDR3 nucleotides: TGCGCCAGCAGCCCCCCCCTAGAAGGTTCTAGAAAACAGCCCCAGCATTTT. Protein: CASSPPLEGSRKQPQHF. The rearrangement uses TRBV4-3 and TRBJ1-5; D remains unclear. This CDR3 comprises 17 residues. The germline V and J ends were trimmed by 4 bases and 7 bases, with 23 bases remaining between them. The V gene's germline CDR1 is LGHNA and CDR2 YSLEER.

This clonotype was counted a few times. The chain couples TRBV24-1 to TRBJ2-1; D ambiguous. The V end was cut by 4 bases, the J end by 7 bases, with 10 bases between. Germline-derived CDR1 and CDR2 are KGHDR and SFDVKD. This CDR3 is built from 13 residues. CDR3: CATSEPTANEQFF. DNA of the CDR3: TGTGCCACCAGTGAACCGACTGCGAATGAGCAGTTCTTC.

The chain uses TRBV20-1 and TRBJ2-3; 12 bases align to TRBD2. V lost 6 bases and J lost 3; bases outside the gene matches: 7. Germline-derived CDR1 and CDR2 are DFQATT and SNEGSKA (reference sequence). The CDR3 loop spans 15 amino acids. The DNA of the CDR3 is TGCAGTGCGGAAGGACTAGCGGGATTAACAGATACGCAGTATTTT. It translates to CSAEGLAGLTDTQYF.

This clonotype was seen more than once but under ten times. The V and J genes are TRBV6-5 and TRBJ2-1; TRBD2 agrees at 14 bases. Germline loops: CDR1 MNHEY, CDR2 SVGAGI. Trimming removed 5 bases from V and 6 bases from J; junction bases left unmatched: 12. This CDR3 spans 18 amino acids. The CDR3 coding sequence is TGTGCCAGCAGTACCGCGACTAGCGGGAGGGGAGGGGGCAATGAGCAGTTCTTC. Encoded protein: CASSTATSGRGGGNEQFF.

The rearrangement links TRBV7-2 to TRBJ2-7, with 9 bases matching TRBD1. CDR1 SGHTA and CDR2 FQGNSA come from the germline V gene. The CDR3 covers 15 residues. V lost 5 bases and J lost 5; bases outside the gene matches: 10. As DNA, the CDR3 is TGTGCCAGCAGCCCAAAGACGGACAGGGGCCACGAGCAGTACTTC. Protein sequence: CASSPKTDRGHEQYF.

This clonotype showed up many times. The genes are TRBV20-1 and TRBJ2-3; weak D call: TRBD1 (6 bases). Germline values: CDR1 DFQATT, CDR2 SNEGSKA (reference sequence). The CDR3 contains 14 residues. The CDR3 nucleotides are TGCAGGCCAGGGGACGACCCCCGCACAGATACGCAGTATTTT. Amino acids: CRPGDDPRTDTQYF.

The sample holds many counts of this clonotype. The rearrangement uses TRBV7-8 and TRBJ2-7, with D perhaps matching TRBD2 (5 bases). CDR1 and CDR2 from the germline V gene are SGHVS and FQNEAQ. The V gene lost 1 base and the J gene lost 4 bases, with 8 bases spanning the gap. The CDR3 is made up of 13 amino acids. Here the CDR3 reads CASSLETKYEQYF. CDR3 DNA sequence: TGTGCCAGCAGCTTAGAGACTAAATACGAGCAGTACTTC.

In its sample, this clonotype was seen many times. The chain uses TRBV20-1 and TRBJ2-7, with 8 positions matching TRBD2. The germline V gene encodes CDR1 DFQATT and CDR2 SNEGSKA (reference sequence). After removal of 5 bases from V and 0 bases from J, the junction contained 15 bases not matched to a gene. The CDR3 sequence is 17 residues long. CDR3 in DNA: TGCAGTGCTCCGATAAAGGGACTAGGATCCCTCTCCTACGAGCAGTACTTC. Its protein is CSAPIKGLGSLSYEQYF.

This rearrangement joins TRBV7-9 to TRBJ2-5; TRBD1 matches 12 bases. Trimming at V came to 0 bases and at J to 6 bases, leaving 2 bases not matched to a gene. The CDR3 spans 15 residues. Germline CDR1 is SEHNR and CDR2 is FQNEAQ (reference sequence). CDR3 loop: CASSLAGQGAKTQYF. CDR3 bases: TGTGCCAGCAGCTTAGCGGGACAGGGGGCAAAGACCCAGTACTTC.

This clonotype was observed a few times. This chain uses TRBV10-3 with TRBJ2-1; 8 nucleotides align to TRBD1. Germline V gene sequence: CDR1 ENHRY, CDR2 SYGVKD. J was trimmed by 4 bases and V by 4 bases; bases with no gene match: 6. The CDR3 is 15 amino acids. The CDR3 spells CAISGLGTGYNEQFF. In nucleotides, the CDR3 is TGTGCCATCAGTGGGTTGGGGACAGGATACAATGAGCAGTTCTTC.

In its sample, this clonotype was seen many times. The chain recombines TRBV29-1 with TRBJ2-1; possibly TRBD2 for D (7 bases). Trimming removed 4 bases at V and 3 bases at J, with 16 bases between. CDR3 length: 15 amino acids. The germline V gene has CDR1 SQVTM and CDR2 ANQGSEA. CDR3 nucleotides: TGCAGCGTTGGCTCTCTAGGGGGGGTCTACAATGAGCAGTTCTTC. Residues: CSVGSLGGVYNEQFF.

This clonotype was detected a few times. The V call is TRBV20-1, the J call TRBJ2-7; TRBD2 agrees at 12 bases. The germline CDR1 and CDR2 sequences are DFQATT and SNEGSKA (reference sequence). The CDR3 length is 15 residues. V shed 0 bases, J shed 4 bases, and the junction held 4 bases outside the gene matches. The CDR3 spells CSARETSGSPYEQYF. DNA of the CDR3: TGCAGTGCTAGAGAGACTAGCGGGAGTCCGTACGAGCAGTACTTC.

This clonotype was observed at least ten times. The gene calls are TRBV5-1 and TRBJ2-7; 11 bases line up with TRBD1. CDR3 length: 15 amino acids. Per the germline V gene, CDR1 is SGHRS and CDR2 is YFSETQ. J gave up 1 base and V 4 bases, and 4 bases lay outside the gene matches. For the CDR3, the DNA is TGCGCCAGCAGCGGACAGGGGGCGCTTTCCTACGAGCAGTACTTC. It specifies CASSGQGALSYEQYF.

The table lists this clonotype with many counts. V is TRBV7-2 and J is TRBJ2-7, with D perhaps given as TRBD1 or TRBD2 (5 bases each). The V end lost 5 bases, the J end lost 0 bases, and 14 bases lay between the germline ends. Germline V gene data show CDR1 as SGHTA and CDR2 as FQGNSA. The CDR3 loop spans 15 amino acids. CDR3 nucleotides: TGTGCCAGCAGCGGTAGAGGGGCGGGCTCCTACGAGCAGTACTTC. The encoded protein is CASSGRGAGSYEQYF. The variable domain in full, with the rest retrieved from reference TRBV7-2 and TRBJ2-7, is GAGVSQSPSNKVTEKGKDVELRCDPISGHTALYWYRQSLGQGLEFLIYFQGNSAPDKSGLPSDRFSAERTGGSVSTLTIQRTQQEDSAVYLCASSGRGAGSYEQYFGPGTRLTVT.

The rearrangement uses TRBV29-1 and TRBJ1-2; D perhaps matches TRBD1 (6 bases). The germline gives CDR1 SQVTM, CDR2 ANQGSEA. The CDR3 has 15 amino acids. Trimming removed 5 bases at V and 0 bases at J, with 16 bases between. The chain's CDR3 is CSVIPGHSANYGYTF. The CDR3 region has the DNA TGCAGCGTTATACCGGGACACTCAGCTAACTATGGCTACACCTTC.

This clonotype was recorded a few times. The V call is TRBV5-1, the J call TRBJ2-7; TRBD2 aligns across 15 bases. This CDR3 has 18 residues. Per germline, CDR1 SGHRS and CDR2 YFSETQ. V was clipped by 4 bases and J by 5 bases; unmatched bases: 13. In DNA form, the CDR3 reads TGCGCCAGCAGCGCCTCCGGGACTAGCGGGAGGCGTCAGAACGAGCAGTACTTC. Its protein is CASSASGTSGRRQNEQYF.

This clonotype occurred many times. The genes are TRBV12-3 or TRBV12-4 and TRBJ1-3; D gene ambiguous. The CDR3 has 13 amino acids. Trimming took off 6 bases at V and 4 bases at J, with 10 bases between the two ends. The CDR3: CASSPPGGNTIYF. The CDR3 DNA sequence: TGTGCCAGCAGCCCTCCGGGGGGAAACACCATATATTTT.